Included here is one TCR beta chain sequence, with context. This entry belongs to a study of cytomegalovirus exposure and HLA in healthy donors. Sequencing was performed with immunoSEQ multiplex PCR; in TCRdb, only in-frame clones are kept and a portion is missing. The sample records 95,000 to 120,000 clones, approximately 94% being singletons. With 6 bases removed from V and 3 bases from J, the gap between germline ends came to 18 bases. CDR1 SGDLS and CDR2 YYNGEE come from the germline V gene. This CDR3 spans 15 amino acids. This sequence joins TRBV9 and TRBJ1-2, with D possibly being TRBD1 (5 bases). This TCR was recovered from a woman in her late teens or twenties in good health and CMV-seronegative. The specimen was PBMCs. CDR3 sequence: CASKFSSTGDYGYTF. In nucleotides, the CDR3 is TGTGCCAGCAAATTCTCTAGTACGGGGGACTATGGCTACACCTTC.